This TCR beta chain was found in a study of identical twins. Points from the study as a whole: Twin pairs' shared out-of-frame alpha sequences were enriched in low generation probability.

About this clonotype itself: Its specificity is unknown.

From germline, CDR1 is DFQATT and CDR2 SNEGSKA (reference sequence). The CDR3 spans 16 residues. With V trimmed by 5 bases and J by 6 bases, 13 bases remained unmatched. Each CDR3 protein gets one entry after TCRdb re-called the 5' RACE reads with MiXCR. The sample lists around 530,000 distinct CDR3 sequences, nearly 15% seen once, with nearly 0.45% in the top ten. These data were also filed under a second study, of yellow fever vaccine responses in identical twins. This second report adds: Each twin's T cell response to the vaccine was reported to look partly convergent and partly personalized.

This TCR came from a woman aged 18-29 years in good health. The source material was CD4+ T cells sorted from blood. The chain combines TRBV20-1 with TRBJ2-1; TRBD2 matches at 10 bases. Here the CDR3 reads CSARPASGSGLNEQFF. For the CDR3, the DNA is TGCAGTGCTCGCCCCGCTAGCGGGAGTGGGCTCAATGAGCAGTTCTTC.